This entry lists 5 T cell receptor beta chains sequenced from one sample in a study of blood T cell repertoires in COVID-19 (dated by TCRdb to about 2020). Library method: the immunoSEQ multiplex PCR assay. Imported from immuneACCESS, the table was reduced by TCRdb to in-frame sequences with V and J called. These copies leave out some clones; in studies compared against another copy, an unresolved V gene accounts for under half, and the cause of the remainder is not known. This sample is represented by more than 400,000 clones; about 90% of them were singletons. The ten largest clones add up to about 0.6% of the sample. The sample was PBMCs or T cells enriched from blood (not recorded which). The receptors were sampled from a young man who had recovered from COVID-19.

The chain is built from TRBV2 and TRBJ2-7, with 9 nucleotides matching TRBD2. This CDR3 is built from 16 residues. Per the germline V gene, CDR1 is SNHLY and CDR2 is FYNNEI. V was pared by 8 bases and J by 2 bases, with 13 bases of the junction left unmatched. The CDR3 DNA follows: TGTGCCAGCCGATCGCCAAGACTAGCGGAAACCTACGAGCAGTACTTC. Translated: CASRSPRLAETYEQYF.

The rearrangement uses TRBV12-5 and TRBJ1-5; the D gene is possibly TRBD1 (6 bases). The germline CDR1 and CDR2 sequences are LGHNT and FRNRAP. The CDR3 sequence is 16 residues long. V dropped 0 bases and J dropped 2 bases, with 11 bases sitting between them. DNA of the CDR3: TGTGCTAGTGGTTTGGTATCAGGGGACGGCAATCAGCCCCAGCATTTT. It yields the protein CASGLVSGDGNQPQHF.

The CDR3 loop reads CASSWGGIGTDTQYF. CDR3 nucleotides: TGCGCCAGCAGCTGGGGAGGGATAGGCACAGATACGCAGTATTTT. The chain is built from TRBV5-1 and TRBJ2-3; TRBD2 agrees at 7 bases. The CDR3 length is 15 residues. Losses at the gene ends were 3 bases for V and 1 base for J; bases not matched to a gene: 5. The germline gives CDR1 SGHRS, CDR2 YFSETQ. Looking up the rest from reference TRBV5-1 and TRBJ2-3 gives the full variable domain: KAGVTQTPRYLIKTRGQQVTLSCSPISGHRSVSWYQQTPGQGLQFLFEYFSETQRNKGNFPGRFSGRQFSNSRSEMNVSTLELGDSALYLCASSWGGIGTDTQYFGPGTRLTVL.

With regard to this clone: The same CDR3 also results from other DNA sequences found in this sample. V and J are TRBV28 and TRBJ2-7; D is uncertain. This CDR3 region has 13 residues. Germline V CDR1 and CDR2: MDHEN, SYDVKM. V lost 3 bases, J lost 1 base, and 7 bases lay in between. CDR3 sequence (DNA): TGTGCCAGCAGTTTGTCCAGTTCCTACGAGCAGTACTTC. This codes for CASSLSSSYEQYF.

The gene calls are TRBV2 and TRBJ2-7, with D possibly being TRBD1 (5 bases). The CDR3 has 13 residues. CDR1 is SNHLY, CDR2 FYNNEI, per germline. Trimming stripped 5 bases from V and 5 bases from J, with 13 bases between. The CDR3 reads CASSHRQDHEQYF. Written as DNA, the CDR3 is TGTGCCAGCAGTCACAGGCAAGACCACGAGCAGTACTTC.